These T cell receptor beta chains were read from a single sample in a study of OX40 agonist ivuxolimab in advanced cancers. Sequencing used immunoSEQ multiplex PCR; TCRdb keeps in-frame clones, though not all of them. The table has approximately 40,000 clones, roughly 83% seen once. The sample in question was CD4+ or CD8+ T cells sorted from blood, obtained in a trial of the OX40 agonist ivuxolimab. Source of these receptors: an adult with an advanced solid tumor such as melanoma, head and neck, liver or kidney cancer. CDR3s include the opening cysteine and the closing phenylalanine or tryptophan. The order of the fields is V gene, D gene, J gene, clone size, CDR3 protein, CDR3 DNA. D genes are given only for firm matches. Size is stated for part of the rows, as once, few or many counts, or as a class when the clone is expanded.

TRBV19	.	TRBJ1-1	.	CASCPISIMNTEAFF	TGTGCCAGTTGCCCAATCTCTATAATGAACACTGAAGCTTTCTTT
TRBV6-4	.	TRBJ2-3	.	CASSESGATDTQYF	TGTGCCAGCAGTGAATCGGGAGCCACAGATACGCAGTATTTT
TRBV18	.	TRBJ1-2	.	CASSPKADETEGYTF	TGTGCCAGCTCACCAAAGGCAGATGAAACGGAGGGCTACACCTTC
TRBV7-3	.	TRBJ2-3	.	CASSLGVDTQYF	TGTGCCAGCAGCTTAGGGGTAGATACGCAGTATTTT
TRBV7-9	.	TRBJ2-3	.	CASSLSSLHTDTQYF	TGTGCCAGCAGCTTATCCAGTCTTCACACAGATACGCAGTATTTT
TRBV7-9	.	TRBJ1-2	.	CASSAYVDYGYTF	TGTGCCAGCAGCGCCTACGTTGACTATGGCTACACCTTC
TRBV7-2	TRBD1	TRBJ1-2	.	CASRPDRVWSYTF	TGTGCCAGCAGGCCAGACAGGGTCTGGAGCTACACCTTC
TRBV9	TRBD1	TRBJ2-7	.	CASSGTGTAASYEQYF	TGTGCCAGCAGCGGGACCGGGACAGCGGCCTCCTACGAGCAGTACTTC
TRBV27	.	TRBJ1-2	.	CASRSRVGIDYGYTF	TGTGCCAGCCGTTCTAGGGTGGGGATTGACTATGGCTACACCTTC
TRBV28	TRBD1	TRBJ2-7	.	CASSKDRDSYEQYF	TGTGCCAGCAGTAAAGACAGGGACTCCTACGAGCAGTACTTC
TRBV28	.	TRBJ2-3	.	CASSLQGPQDTQYF	TGTGCCAGCAGTTTACAGGGTCCGCAGGATACGCAGTATTTT
TRBV6-6	.	TRBJ1-1	.	CASSYSRPSTGEAFF	TGTGCCAGCAGTTACTCCCGCCCCTCGACAGGTGAAGCTTTCTTT
TRBV7-2	.	TRBJ2-5	.	CASSLLPRGETQYF	TGTGCCAGCAGCCTACTACCCCGAGGCGAGACCCAGTACTTC
TRBV27	.	TRBJ2-1	.	CASTLSPRGIYNEQFF	TGTGCCAGCACTTTATCCCCTCGGGGCATTTACAATGAGCAGTTCTTC
TRBV10-1	.	TRBJ2-3	.	CASSESLATQYF	TGCGCCAGCAGTGAGTCACTGGCTACGCAGTATTTT
TRBV4-3	.	TRBJ1-3	.	CASSQFQGSGNTIYF	TGCGCCAGCAGCCAATTCCAGGGATCTGGAAACACCATATATTTT
TRBV28	.	TRBJ1-1	.	CASSLTGRRNTEAFF	TGTGCCAGCAGTTTAACAGGGAGGAGGAACACTGAAGCTTTCTTT
TRBV6-1	.	TRBJ1-2	.	CASSERGSGSYGYTF	TGTGCCAGCAGTGAAAGAGGTTCAGGGTCCTATGGCTACACCTTC
TRBV6-1	.	TRBJ2-7	once	CASSDFGGYEQYF	TGTGCCAGCAGCGACTTCGGAGGCTACGAGCAGTACTTC
TRBV28	.	TRBJ1-1	few	CASQRRGTEAFF	TGTGCCAGCCAAAGGCGGGGTACTGAAGCTTTCTTT
TRBV7-9	.	TRBJ2-1	once	CASSPSRGIVNEQFF	TGTGCCAGCAGCCCCTCAAGGGGGATTGTGAATGAGCAGTTCTTC
TRBV9	TRBD1	TRBJ1-2	.	CASSGTGTGYTF	TGTGCCAGCAGCGGGACAGGGACTGGCTACACCTTC
TRBV14	.	TRBJ2-3	.	CASSQDGRGTDTQYF	TGTGCCAGCAGCCAAGATGGGCGGGGCACAGATACGCAGTATTTT
TRBV27	.	TRBJ2-4	.	CASSPATLLAKNIQYF	TGTGCCAGCAGTCCCGCGACACTACTAGCCAAAAACATTCAGTACTTC
TRBV14	TRBD1	TRBJ1-2	few	CASSQARTGYGYTF	TGTGCCAGCAGCCAAGCCCGGACAGGGTATGGCTACACCTTC
TRBV9	TRBD1	TRBJ2-2	.	CASTPGTGTTGELFF	TGTGCCAGCACCCCCGGGACAGGGACCACCGGGGAGCTGTTTTTT
TRBV6-1	TRBD1	TRBJ1-1	.	CASRVTGLGTEAFF	TGTGCCAGCAGAGTGACAGGGTTGGGCACTGAAGCTTTCTTT
TRBV27	.	TRBJ2-1	.	CASSFGLSYNEQFF	TGTGCCAGCAGTTTTGGTCTGTCCTACAATGAGCAGTTCTTC